A single sample gave rise to the 27 T cell receptor beta chains below, sequenced in a study of control samples from healthy donors and cancer patients. Measured with immunoSEQ multiplex PCR; TCRdb has only the in-frame clones, and not every one. The sample gives tens of thousands of clones, roughly nine tenths of which show up once; about 5.5% is in the top ten. Input material: blood. The receptors were gathered from a man between 50 and 59 years old in good health.

This chain joins TRBV12-3 or TRBV12-4 and TRBJ1-5; unclear D gene. Trimming took off 3 bases at V and 6 bases at J, with 6 bases between the two ends. The CDR3 runs 12 residues. The chain's CDR3 is CASSFSVQPQHF. In nucleotides, the CDR3 is TGTGCCAGCAGTTTTAGTGTTCAGCCCCAGCATTTT.

The V and J genes are TRBV19 and TRBJ2-3; tentative D call: TRBD2 (7 bases). V dropped 6 bases and J dropped 3 bases, with 16 bases sitting between them. Germline lookup yields CDR1 LNHDA and CDR2 SQIVND (reference sequence). There are 15 residues in the CDR3. CDR3: CASSLGGALTDTQYF. The CDR3 DNA reads TGTGCCAGTAGCCTGGGGGGGGCCCTTACAGATACGCAGTATTTT. Combining the CDR3 with reference TRBV19 and TRBJ2-3 gives the whole variable domain DGGITQSPKYLFRKEGQNVTLSCEQNLNHDAMYWYRQDPGQGLRLIYYSQIVNDFQKGDIAEGYSVSREKKESFPLTVTSAQKNPTAFYLCASSLGGALTDTQYFGPGTRLTVL.

This chain connects TRBV15 to TRBJ2-2; no firm D call. The CDR3 spans 12 residues. Germline V gene data show CDR1 as LNHNV and CDR2 as YYDKDF (reference sequence). Trimming left V 2 bases short and J 6 bases short, with 4 bases between. The CDR3 reads CATSRFAGELFF. CDR3 sequence (DNA): TGTGCCACCAGCAGATTCGCCGGGGAGCTGTTTTTT.

This chain uses TRBV19 with TRBJ1-6, with D uncertain. Germline CDR1 reads LNHDA; CDR2 reads SQIVND (reference sequence). CDR3 size: 14 residues. V shed 3 bases and J shed 8 bases, with 11 bases lying between them. The CDR3, as DNA: TGTGCCAGTAGTATTGCGGAGGCCGATTCACCCCTCCACTTT. This encodes CASSIAEADSPLHF. The entire variable domain, with the rest obtained from reference TRBV19 and TRBJ1-6, is as follows: DGGITQSPKYLFRKEGQNVTLSCEQNLNHDAMYWYRQDPGQGLRLIYYSQIVNDFQKGDIAEGYSVSREKKESFPLTVTSAQKNPTAFYLCASSIAEADSPLHFGNGTRLTVT.

The chain couples TRBV5-1 to TRBJ2-3; possible D gene TRBD2, 5 bases. Looked up from germline, CDR1 is SGHRS and CDR2 is YFSETQ. The CDR3 is 15 residues long. V was clipped by 2 bases and J by 3 bases, with 13 bases between them. The CDR3 loop reads CASSLRGIWTDTQYF. The DNA of the CDR3 is TGCGCCAGCAGCTTACGAGGGATTTGGACAGATACGCAGTATTTT.

V usage is TRBV24-1 and J usage is TRBJ1-2, with 7 bases fitting TRBD1. This CDR3 has 13 amino acids. The J segment lost 4 bases and the V segment lost 5 bases, leaving 3 bases of the junction unmatched. Germline values: CDR1 KGHDR, CDR2 SFDVKD. CDR3 protein: CATSAGDSYGYTF. In DNA, the CDR3 is TGTGCCACCAGTGCCGGGGACAGCTATGGCTACACCTTC.

The chain is built from TRBV10-2 and TRBJ1-1; 8 positions agree with TRBD1. Per the germline V gene, CDR1 is WSHSY and CDR2 is SAAADI. This CDR3 is built from 15 residues. V was pared by 5 bases and J by 5 bases, with 10 bases of the junction left unmatched. Here the CDR3 DNA reads TGCGCCAGCAGTATTCGACAGGGGAGAGGTACTGAAGCTTTCTTT. Translated: CASSIRQGRGTEAFF.

The count of this clone is one. The chain recombines TRBV28 with TRBJ1-1; no clear D gene. This CDR3 is built from 12 residues. Trimming removed 5 bases from V and 7 bases from J, with 11 bases in between. From germline, CDR1 is MDHEN and CDR2 SYDVKM. CDR3 sequence: CASSVPGGEAFF. CDR3 DNA sequence: TGTGCCAGCAGTGTCCCGGGCGGTGAAGCTTTCTTT.

V and J are TRBV6-5 and TRBJ1-2, with D hard to call. The CDR3 is made up of 14 amino acids. V was pared by 7 bases and J by 0 bases, with 12 bases between. The germline V gene encodes CDR1 MNHEY and CDR2 SVGAGI. CDR3 sequence (DNA): TGTGCCAGCACCTGGGGAGGGACTAACTATGGCTACACCTTC. The encoded protein is CASTWGGTNYGYTF.

The chain is built from TRBV25-1 and TRBJ2-7; D is ambiguous. Trimming removed 5 bases from V and 1 base from J, with 18 bases in between. CDR3 length: 16 residues. The germline V gene encodes CDR1 MGHDK and CDR2 SYGVNS. CDR3 nucleotides: TGTGCCAGCAGTTCTATCTCCGGCGTACAATCCTACGAGCAGTACTTC. This sequence encodes CASSSISGVQSYEQYF.

The chain couples TRBV5-1 to TRBJ1-2; perhaps TRBD1 as D (6 bases). Per germline, CDR1 SGHRS and CDR2 YFSETQ. Between the trimmed V and J ends, which lost 1 base and 2 bases, there was a span of 15 bases. This CDR3 has 16 residues. The CDR3 DNA is TGCGCCAGCAGCTTGTACCCCAAGGGGGAGAACTATGGCTACACCTTC. It is translated as CASSLYPKGENYGYTF. Complete variable domain (other parts from reference TRBV5-1 and TRBJ1-2): KAGVTQTPRYLIKTRGQQVTLSCSPISGHRSVSWYQQTPGQGLQFLFEYFSETQRNKGNFPGRFSGRQFSNSRSEMNVSTLELGDSALYLCASSLYPKGENYGYTFGSGTRLTVV.

This clone was counted a few times. The chain joins TRBV6-5 to TRBJ2-7; TRBD2 is a possible D gene (5 bases). The CDR3 loop spans 15 amino acids. Germline-derived CDR1 and CDR2 are MNHEY and SVGAGI. V was clipped by 5 bases and J by 3 bases, with 17 bases between them. CDR3 in amino acids: CASSHGDEGNYEQYF. DNA of the CDR3: TGTGCCAGCAGTCATGGGGATGAGGGTAACTACGAGCAGTACTTC.

The gene calls are TRBV28 and TRBJ1-2; D is ambiguous. The CDR3 extends over 13 amino acids. Germline V CDR1 and CDR2: MDHEN, SYDVKM. V dropped 2 bases and J dropped 5 bases, with 9 bases sitting between them. The CDR3 reads CASSLNGPYGYTF. In DNA, the CDR3 is TGTGCCAGCAGTTTAAACGGACCTTATGGCTACACCTTC.

This chain connects TRBV6-5 to TRBJ1-6, with 7 positions matching TRBD1. CDR1 is MNHEY, CDR2 SVGAGI, per germline. With 2 bases clipped from V and 8 bases from J, the junction kept 6 bases outside the gene matches. This CDR3 contains 15 residues. The CDR3 loop reads CASSYTTGYDSPLHF. As DNA, the CDR3 is TGTGCCAGCAGTTACACGACAGGGTACGATTCACCCCTCCACTTT.

The J gene is TRBJ1-5, the V gene TRBV30; D possibly corresponds to TRBD1 (5 bases). Between the trimmed V and J ends, which lost 2 bases and 0 bases, there was a span of 11 bases. CDR1 GTSNPN and CDR2 SVGIG come from the germline V gene (reference sequence). This CDR3 spans 15 amino acids. DNA of the CDR3: TGTGCCTGGAGTAGCTACGGGGGTAGCAATCAGCCCCAGCATTTT. It codes for CAWSSYGGSNQPQHF.

This sequence joins TRBV7-9 and TRBJ1-2; D may be TRBD1 (6 bases). The CDR3 contains 14 residues. Between the trimmed V and J ends, which lost 6 bases and 4 bases, there was a span of 15 bases. The V gene's germline CDR1 is SEHNR and CDR2 FQNEAQ (reference sequence). The CDR3, as DNA: TGTGCCAGCAGATCAGGACAGTCTAGCTATGGCTACACCTTC. This sequence encodes CASRSGQSSYGYTF. The whole variable domain, remainder taken from reference TRBV7-9 and TRBJ1-2, is DTGVSQNPRHKITKRGQNVTFRCDPISEHNRLYWYRQTLGQGPEFLTYFQNEAQLEKSRLLSDRFSAERPKGSFSTLEIQRTEQGDSAMYLCASRSGQSSYGYTFGSGTRLTVV.

The chain joins TRBV29-1 to TRBJ1-2; TRBD1 agrees at 9 bases. Per germline, CDR1 SQVTM and CDR2 ANQGSEA. The CDR3 is 15 amino acids. The junction had 4 bases not matched to a gene; V was cut back by 0 bases and J by 2 bases. The CDR3 DNA reads TGCAGCGTTGAAGATCCGGGGACAGGGAACTATGGCTACACCTTC. Residues: CSVEDPGTGNYGYTF.

For the CDR3, the DNA is TGTGCCAGTAGTATCCCCCGAAGGGGAGACACTGAAGCTTTCTTT. Translation: CASSIPRRGDTEAFF. The J gene is TRBJ1-1, the V gene TRBV19, with D possibly TRBD1 on 5 matching bases. This CDR3 is built from 15 residues. V gave up 3 bases and J gave up 3 bases, with 14 bases separating them. Germline V gene sequence: CDR1 LNHDA, CDR2 SQIVND (reference sequence).

The rearrangement uses TRBV5-1 and TRBJ2-7; TRBD1 matches 9 bases. J gave up 1 base and V 4 bases, and 6 bases lay outside the gene matches. Germline V gene sequence: CDR1 SGHRS, CDR2 YFSETQ. The CDR3 is 15 amino acids. The CDR3 coding sequence is TGCGCCAGCAGCCTCTCGGGACAGGGTTCCTACGAGCAGTACTTC. It translates to CASSLSGQGSYEQYF.

The chain recombines TRBV6-1 with TRBJ1-1; unclear D gene. There are 14 residues in the CDR3. Germline V gene sequence: CDR1 MNHNS, CDR2 SASEGT. The ends were cut back, 0 bases at V and 7 bases at J, with 12 bases in the middle. The CDR3 region is CASSEARAELEAFF. Written as DNA, the CDR3 is TGTGCCAGCAGTGAAGCGCGAGCAGAACTTGAAGCTTTCTTT.

CDR3 loop: CASSEDNTGELFF. DNA of the CDR3: TGTGCCAGCAGCGAAGATAACACCGGGGAGCTGTTTTTT. The J gene is TRBJ2-2, the V gene TRBV9; D not certain. The V gene's germline CDR1 is SGDLS and CDR2 YYNGEE. The CDR3 spans 13 residues. V lost 3 bases, J lost 2 bases, and 5 bases lay in between.

This rearrangement joins TRBV2 to TRBJ1-1, with D possibly being TRBD1 (5 bases). The CDR3 loop spans 13 amino acids. Germline V CDR1 and CDR2: SNHLY, FYNNEI. V was trimmed by 5 bases and J by 1 base, leaving 8 bases between them. CDR3 residues: CASSRQKNTEAFF. Here the CDR3 DNA reads TGTGCCAGCAGTCGACAGAAGAACACTGAAGCTTTCTTT.

The J gene is TRBJ1-1, the V gene TRBV29-1, with no clear D. Germline lookup yields CDR1 SQVTM and CDR2 ANQGSEA. The CDR3 sequence is 15 residues long. Trimming left V 5 bases short and J 0 bases short, with 16 bases between. CDR3 nucleotides: TGCAGCGTTCGAACTGCCTCCTTCATGAACACTGAAGCTTTCTTT. Encoded protein: CSVRTASFMNTEAFF.

This clone was observed a single time. The V gene is TRBV28, the J gene TRBJ1-2; possible D gene TRBD1, 5 bases. This CDR3 has 11 residues. Between the trimmed V and J ends, which lost 10 bases and 2 bases, there was a span of 8 bases. Germline V gene data show CDR1 as MDHEN and CDR2 as SYDVKM. The chain's CDR3 is CATSGNYGYTF. CDR3 DNA sequence: TGTGCCACCTCAGGGAACTATGGCTACACCTTC.

This chain joins TRBV5-8 and TRBJ1-4, with TRBD1 matching over 7 bases. The V segment lost 4 bases and the J segment 7 bases; nucleotides outside the gene matches: 10. From germline, CDR1 is SGHTS and CDR2 YDEGEE. The CDR3 sequence is 15 residues long. CDR3 sequence reads: CASSNRQGRGEKLFF. In DNA, the CDR3 is TGTGCCAGCAGCAACCGACAGGGCCGGGGTGAAAAACTGTTTTTT.

This sequence joins TRBV7-9 and TRBJ2-5; a possible D gene is TRBD1 (6 bases). The CDR3 totals 13 residues. V was cut by 5 bases and J by 5 bases, with 12 bases left in between. The germline CDR1 and CDR2 sequences are SEHNR and FQNEAQ (reference sequence). In DNA, the CDR3 is TGTGCCAGCAGCAAACAGGGTTTGGAGACCCAGTACTTC. Encoded protein: CASSKQGLETQYF. Drawing the rest from reference TRBV7-9 and TRBJ2-5, the complete variable domain is DTGVSQNPRHKITKRGQNVTFRCDPISEHNRLYWYRQTLGQGPEFLTYFQNEAQLEKSRLLSDRFSAERPKGSFSTLEIQRTEQGDSAMYLCASSKQGLETQYFGPGTRLLVL.

The rearrangement joins TRBV3-1 (or the pseudogene TRBV3-2) to TRBJ2-5, with a weak D call TRBD2 (6 bases). The V end lost 4 bases, the J end lost 7 bases, and 16 bases lay between the germline ends. CDR1 and CDR2 (germline): LGHDT, YNNKEL (reference sequence). The CDR3 runs 14 residues. Here the CDR3 reads CASSPTGTQRTQYF. The CDR3 region has the DNA TGTGCCAGCAGCCCCACCGGGACTCAAAGGACCCAGTACTTC.